A selection of T cell receptor beta chains follows, all from one sample in a study of patients and donors after allogeneic stem cell transplantation. TCRdb itself ran the RT-PCR reads through MiXCR, one entry per CDR3 protein. The profile covers over 150,000 distinct CDR3 sequences, with around 30% appearing a single time and 2.5% to 3.5% taken by the ten largest. The source material was blood, either unsorted or a sorted T cell fraction (not recorded which). The receptors come from a human donor who was either an allogeneic HSCT recipient or a stem cell or donor lymphocyte infusion donor (not recorded which). It is not recorded whose cells these are; they may come from a transplant donor. Both conserved end residues are part of each CDR3. Each record gives: J gene, CDR3 length, V gene, clone size, D gene, CDR3 DNA, CDR3 protein. A D gene is named only where the DNA matches it firmly. Some rows mark clone size as missing; the rest say once, few, many or name a class of expanded clone.

TRBJ1-2	15	TRBV5-1	few	NA	TGCGCCAGCAGCTTGACAGGGAAACGTTTTGAGGGCTACACCTTC	CASSLTGKRFEGYTF
TRBJ1-1	12	TRBV10-3	NA	TRBD1	TGTGCCACCAGGGTTTACACAGGGGAGGCTTTCTTT	CATRVYTGEAFF
TRBJ1-2	12	TRBV30	NA	TRBD1	TGTGCCTGGGCAGGGGGCCCCTATGGCTACACCTTC	CAWAGGPYGYTF
TRBJ2-7	14	TRBV4-3	NA	NA	TGCGCCAGCAGCCCAAGAAGGAAGAGCTACGAGCAGTACTTC	CASSPRRKSYEQYF
TRBJ1-1	12	TRBV4-1	NA	NA	TGCGCCAGCAGCCTCCGAGGGTCGGAAGCTTTCTTT	CASSLRGSEAFF
TRBJ2-2	15	TRBV20-1	NA	NA	TGCAGTGCTAGAGATCCCGGGACTTCTCCCGGGGAGCTGTTTTTT	CSARDPGTSPGELFF
TRBJ2-1	17	TRBV15	once	NA	TGTGCCACCAGTTCCGGGACCCCCATTTACTCCTACAATGAGCAGTTCTTC	CATSSGTPIYSYNEQFF
TRBJ1-4	15	TRBV7-9	NA	NA	TGTGCCAGCAGCTTAGGGTCAACTGATAATGAAAAACTGTTTTTT	CASSLGSTDNEKLFF
TRBJ2-7	12	TRBV5-1	many	NA	TGCGCCAGCAGCTACGAGGGCGGGGAGCAGTACTTC	CASSYEGGEQYF
TRBJ1-3	13	TRBV5-6	few	NA	TGTGCCAGCACGGGGGTCGATGGAAACACCATATATTTT	CASTGVDGNTIYF
TRBJ2-1	14	TRBV7-7	few	NA	TGTGCTAGCAGCTTATCTCCAGGGGAGGATGAGCAGTTCTTC	CASSLSPGEDEQFF
TRBJ1-5	15	TRBV3-2	NA	NA	TGTGCCACCGAGGCCCCAGGGGCGGGCGGTCAGCCCCAGCATTTT	CATEAPGAGGQPQHF
TRBJ2-1	18	TRBV10-3	NA	NA	TGTGCCATCAGAACAGGCCCGGGACTGCCAAGCTCCTACAATGAGCAGTTCTTC	CAIRTGPGLPSSYNEQFF
TRBJ1-3	12	TRBV12-3/TRBV12-4	many	NA	TGTGCCAGCAGGGCCTCTGGAAACACCATATATTTT	CASRASGNTIYF
TRBJ2-3	17	TRBV15	NA	TRBD2	TGTGCCACCAGCAGTCCCGAGCGGGAGGGATATCAAGATACGCAGTATTTT	CATSSPEREGYQDTQYF
TRBJ1-5	14	TRBV12-3/TRBV12-4	few	NA	TGTGCCAGCAGTTTGTGGGGGGCGCGTCAGCCCCAGCATTTT	CASSLWGARQPQHF
TRBJ2-3	16	TRBV28	NA	TRBD2	TGTGCCAGCAGTTTATTTGGCGGGAGGGCCCCCGATACGCAGTATTTT	CASSLFGGRAPDTQYF
TRBJ2-7	14	TRBV5-1	few	NA	TGCGCCAGCAGCCTACAGGGTTTTTCCTACGAGCAGTACTTC	CASSLQGFSYEQYF
TRBJ1-4	14	TRBV12-3/TRBV12-4	NA	NA	TGTGCCAGCAGTTTGGGAGAAGTTAATGAAAAACTGTTTTTT	CASSLGEVNEKLFF
TRBJ1-6	13	TRBV2	few	NA	TGTGCCAGCAGACCCGAACTAAATTCACCCCTCCACTTT	CASRPELNSPLHF
TRBJ1-1	16	TRBV5-1	many	TRBD1	TGCGCCAGCAGCTGGACCGCGGACAGGGCTCCCACTGAAGCTTTCTTT	CASSWTADRAPTEAFF
TRBJ1-1	12	TRBV19	few	NA	TGTGCCAGTAGTCCCCTTTCGTTTCAAGCTTTCTTT	CASSPLSFQAFF
TRBJ2-7	16	TRBV20-1	NA	NA	TGCAGTGCTAGACCTCCCCTGGGGGGTACCTCCTACGAGCAGTACTTC	CSARPPLGGTSYEQYF
TRBJ2-1	14	TRBV5-1	few	TRBD2	TGCGCCAGCTTCGGGACTAGCGGTTACAATGAGCAGTTCTTC	CASFGTSGYNEQFF
TRBJ1-5	15	TRBV7-9	few	NA	TGTGCCAGCAGCGCGGGGGGAGTCGGCAATCAGCCCCAGCATTTT	CASSAGGVGNQPQHF
TRBJ1-2	13	TRBV6-2/TRBV6-3	NA	NA	TGTGCCAGCAGTTACGCGGACAGCCCGGGCTACACCTTC	CASSYADSPGYTF
TRBJ1-6	13	TRBV20-1	NA	NA	TGCAGTGCTAGAAGAGACATGAATTCACCCCTCCACTTT	CSARRDMNSPLHF
TRBJ2-1	12	TRBV20-1	NA	NA	TGCAGTCAGGGGTTGCGGGCTGATGAGCAGTTCTTC	CSQGLRADEQFF
TRBJ2-1	17	TRBV6-5	NA	TRBD2	TGTGCCAGCAGTTACTCGATAAGTCTAGCGGGAAAACGGGAGCAGTTCTTC	CASSYSISLAGKREQFF
TRBJ2-7	16	TRBV20-1	NA	NA	TGCAGTGCTAGAGATGGGCAGTTTTTTCCAACCTTTGGGCAGTACTTC	CSARDGQFFPTFGQYF
TRBJ2-5	11	TRBV7-2	NA	NA	TGTGCCAGCAGCCTACAGGGCCGACGGTACTTC	CASSLQGRRYF
TRBJ2-5	15	TRBV7-9	NA	NA	TGTGCCAGCAGCCTTTCTGCGGTAGTCCAAGAGACCCAGTACTTC	CASSLSAVVQETQYF
TRBJ1-1	15	TRBV7-9	many	TRBD1	TGTGCCAGCAGCTTAGGAACAGGGGGGACAGATGAAGCTTTCTTT	CASSLGTGGTDEAFF
TRBJ2-3	14	TRBV25-1	NA	TRBD2	TGTGCCAGCAGGGGGTGGCTAGCGGCAGATACGCAGTATTTT	CASRGWLAADTQYF
TRBJ2-1	15	TRBV12-3/TRBV12-4	NA	TRBD2	TGTGCCAGCACTATGCAGGGAGGGCCCTACAATGAGCAGTTCTTC	CASTMQGGPYNEQFF
TRBJ1-4	16	TRBV7-9	NA	NA	TGTGCCAGCAGCCCCAAAGATGAGGGGTACAATGAAAAACTGTTTTTT	CASSPKDEGYNEKLFF
TRBJ2-7	14	TRBV10-3	NA	NA	TGTGCCATCAGGCAAAGGGGGGGAAGCTACGAGCAGTACTTC	CAIRQRGGSYEQYF
TRBJ2-2	14	TRBV10-3	NA	NA	TGTGCCATCAGCAGGCCCCAGCGGACCGGGGAGCTGTTTTTT	CAISRPQRTGELFF
TRBJ1-2	12	TRBV29-1	NA	TRBD1	TGCAGCGTTGCGGACAGGGGGAATGGCTACACCTTC	CSVADRGNGYTF
TRBJ2-3	15	TRBV2	NA	TRBD2	TGTGCCAGCAGTGGGACTAGCGGAGGGTATGGTACGCAGTATTTT	CASSGTSGGYGTQYF
TRBJ2-5	15	TRBV4-3	NA	TRBD1	TGCGCCAGCAGCCAAGGGGACAGGGATCAAGAGACCCAGTACTTC	CASSQGDRDQETQYF
TRBJ2-7	13	TRBV20-1	once	NA	TGCAGTGCTAGCCGGCCACCTCCCTACGAGCAGTACTTC	CSASRPPPYEQYF
TRBJ2-5	16	TRBV7-7	NA	TRBD2	TGTGCTAGCAGCCTTGATCGGACTAGCGGGAGCAGGGACCAGTACTTC	CASSLDRTSGSRDQYF
TRBJ1-4	15	TRBV4-3	few	NA	TGCGCCAGCAGCCAGATGACGGACCCTAATGAAAAACTGTTTTTT	CASSQMTDPNEKLFF